This T cell receptor beta chain emerged from a study of OX40 agonist ivuxolimab in advanced cancers. CDR3 size: 14 residues. Germline V gives CDR1 SGHVS, CDR2 FNYEAQ. The method was immunoSEQ multiplex PCR; TCRdb's version includes in-frame clones alone and lacks a portion of them. The sample carries 65,000 to 95,000 clones, around 94% recorded once. Details on this clone: Relative to the germline gene, one junction end is altered; a read error may explain this.

V gene TRBV7-6 combines with J gene TRBJ1-1; 8 bases align to TRBD1. The sequence was collected from an adult with an advanced solid tumor such as melanoma, head and neck, liver or kidney cancer. Sequences were derived from CD4+ or CD8+ T cells sorted from blood, sampled in a trial of the OX40 agonist ivuxolimab. This CDR3 is CASSLAQGETEAFF. In DNA form, the CDR3 reads TGTGCCAGCAGCCTAGCACAGGGGGAAACTGAAGCTTTCTTT.